The clone carrying this TCR beta chain was detected ten times or more. Its cognate antigen is unknown. This sample is part of a study of T cells after yellow fever vaccination. The study's findings and limits: Post-booster samples contained most primary-vaccination clones (around 95% CD4, around 89% CD8).

TCRdb re-derived calls from the 5' RACE reads in MiXCR, one entry per CDR3 protein. Among 500,000 to 650,000 distinct CDR3 sequences listed, roughly 14% were seen once. CDR3 length: 13 amino acids. Germline-derived CDR1 and CDR2 are WNHNN and SYGVQD (reference sequence). The V gene lost 2 bases and the J gene lost 3 bases, with 6 bases spanning the gap. J is TRBJ2-3 and V is TRBV10-1, with D perhaps TRBD1 (5 bases). This receptor was obtained from a man aged 30-40 years who received the YFV17D yellow fever vaccine. The material was PBMCs, obtained on the day of the yellow fever booster vaccination. The CDR3 spells CASSERGTDTQYF. Written as DNA, the CDR3 is TGCGCCAGCAGTGAGAGGGGAACAGATACGCAGTATTTT.